One and the same sample provided the 9 T cell receptor beta chains below, sequenced in a study of CD8 T cells in ankylosing spondylitis. TCRdb independently ran MiXCR on the 5' RACE reads; one entry per CDR3 protein. The data show some 330,000 distinct CDR3 sequences, 7.5% to 9% seen once. The antigens these receptors bind are not known. Points from the study as a whole: Ankylosing spondylitis blood seemed to carry a telltale TCR beta motif made of several highly homologous variants.

Sequenced material: blood, either unsorted or a sorted T cell fraction (not recorded which). All receptors derive from a male donor with ankylosing spondylitis.

This clonotype was counted between two and nine times. The chain uses TRBV7-9 and TRBJ1-6; D uncertain. CDR3 length: 12 amino acids. V lost 1 base, J lost 9 bases, and 4 bases lay in between. Germline V gene data show CDR1 as SEHNR and CDR2 as FQNEAQ (reference sequence). The CDR3 DNA follows: TGTGCCAGCAGCTTAGAGGGTTCACCCCTCCACTTT. It codes for CASSLEGSPLHF.

In its sample, this clonotype was seen many times. V usage is TRBV7-2 and J usage is TRBJ1-5; perhaps TRBD1 as D (6 bases). CDR3 size: 14 residues. Germline V gene sequence: CDR1 SGHTA, CDR2 FQGNSA. Trimming left V 2 bases short and J 3 bases short, with 8 bases between. In DNA form, the CDR3 reads TGTGCCAGCAGCTTAAGGGGGAACAATCAGCCCCAGCATTTT. As protein: CASSLRGNNQPQHF. Using reference TRBV7-2 and TRBJ1-5 for the parts outside the CDR3, the full variable domain is GAGVSQSPSNKVTEKGKDVELRCDPISGHTALYWYRQSLGQGLEFLIYFQGNSAPDKSGLPSDRFSAERTGGSVSTLTIQRTQQEDSAVYLCASSLRGNNQPQHFGDGTRLSIL.

Only a few counts were recorded for this clonotype. The rearrangement links TRBV11-3 to TRBJ2-5; TRBD1 might be the D (5 bases). CDR1 is SGHNT, CDR2 YENEEA, per germline. Between the trimmed V and J ends, which lost 3 bases and 4 bases, there was a span of 12 bases. The CDR3 is 14 amino acids. DNA for the CDR3: TGTGCCAGCAGCTTTAGCAGGGCATCAGAGACCCAGTACTTC. Its translation: CASSFSRASETQYF.

This clonotype was detected many times. This chain joins TRBV2 and TRBJ2-5; 10 positions match TRBD1. CDR1 and CDR2 (germline): SNHLY, FYNNEI. Unmatched junction bases numbered 5, after V lost 7 bases and J lost 3 bases. The CDR3 has 14 amino acids. CDR3 amino acids: CASISGQGKETQYF. DNA of the CDR3: TGTGCCAGCATATCGGGACAGGGGAAAGAGACCCAGTACTTC.

This clonotype was found many times. This sequence joins TRBV29-1 and TRBJ2-1, with TRBD1 matching 8 bases. The CDR3 has 15 amino acids. J gave up 9 bases and V 6 bases, and 16 bases lay outside the gene matches. Germline CDR1 and CDR2: SQVTM and ANQGSEA. CDR3 region: CSVEPRTGLGLEQFF. CDR3 nucleotide sequence: TGCAGCGTAGAACCACGGACAGGGCTGGGCCTTGAGCAGTTCTTC.

This clonotype was detected ten times or more. This chain's CDR3 is CASSLLDRGNQPQHF. For the CDR3, the DNA is TGTGCCAGCAGCTTATTGGACAGGGGAAATCAGCCCCAGCATTTT. The chain has TRBV7-3 and TRBJ1-5; 9 nucleotides agree with TRBD1. Germline assignment: CDR1 SGHTA and CDR2 FQGTGA. The CDR3 has 15 residues. The V gene end was trimmed by 2 bases and the J gene end by 4 bases; junction bases not matched to a gene: 3.

Ten or more counts support this clonotype. The genes are TRBV11-2 and TRBJ1-2; no definite D call. This CDR3 contains 14 residues. The V gene's germline CDR1 is SGHAT and CDR2 FQNNGV. V lost 5 bases to trimming and J lost 8 bases, with 18 bases between them. DNA of the CDR3: TGTGCCAGCAGCGCGAATCCGACCGCCTTCGGCTACACCTTC. It codes for CASSANPTAFGYTF.

This clonotype was seen a few times. V usage is TRBV30 and J usage is TRBJ2-5, with D perhaps TRBD1 (6 bases). Per the germline V gene, CDR1 is GTSNPN and CDR2 is SVGIG (reference sequence). V lost 4 bases to trimming and J lost 5 bases, with 17 bases between them. CDR3 length: 14 amino acids. The CDR3 reads CAWKGQGYMETQYF. DNA of the CDR3: TGTGCCTGGAAGGGGCAGGGGTATATGGAGACCCAGTACTTC.

This clonotype has just a few counts. The chain is built from TRBV5-5 and TRBJ2-7; 12 bases fit TRBD2. This CDR3 has 15 residues. Germline values: CDR1 SGHKS, CDR2 YYEKEE (reference sequence). The J segment lost 3 bases and the V segment lost 4 bases, leaving 5 bases of the junction unmatched. CDR3 coding DNA: TGTGCCAGCAGCCCAAGGACTAGCGGGGACTACGAGCAGTACTTC. Translation gives CASSPRTSGDYEQYF.